Each of the 26 T cell receptor beta chains below was sequenced from the same sample in a study of T cell responses to AZD1222 COVID-19 vaccine. TCRdb's table, derived via immunoSEQ multiplex PCR, lists solely in-frame clones and lacks some. This table has 180,000 or so clones, approximately 91% appearing once. Material: peripheral blood, obtained 28 days after the second AZD1222 dose. Source of these receptors: an adult who received the AZD1222 COVID-19 vaccine.

The chain combines TRBV18 with TRBJ1-2, with 7 bases aligning to TRBD1. Per the germline V gene, CDR1 is KGHSH and CDR2 is LQKENI. Trimming removed 3 bases from V and 7 bases from J; junction bases left unmatched: 17. The CDR3 covers 17 residues. The CDR3 is CASSPRKGAMGLSGYTF. CDR3 nucleotides: TGTGCCAGCTCACCCAGAAAGGGGGCGATGGGTCTTAGTGGCTACACCTTC.

The sample holds a few counts of this clone. The chain couples TRBV7-9 to TRBJ2-1; no clear D. CDR3 length: 13 residues. Trimming left V 0 bases short and J 10 bases short, with 10 bases between. Germline V gene data show CDR1 as SEHNR and CDR2 as FQNEAQ (reference sequence). The CDR3 DNA reads as TGTGCCAGCAGCTTAGCGTCGCAGGTCGAGCAGTTCTTC. The encoded protein is CASSLASQVEQFF.

V is TRBV10-2 and J is TRBJ1-2; D is perhaps TRBD1 (6 bases). The germline V and J ends were trimmed by 1 base and 5 bases, with 8 bases remaining between them. CDR3 size: 13 residues. CDR1 and CDR2 from the germline V gene are WSHSY and SAAADI. This chain's CDR3 is CASSEYRAYGYTF. The CDR3 DNA reads TGCGCCAGCAGTGAGTACAGGGCTTATGGCTACACCTTC.

The chain links TRBV2 to TRBJ2-7; D is perhaps TRBD1 (5 bases). V lost 4 bases and J 4 bases, leaving 17 bases between the germline ends. Germline V gene data show CDR1 as SNHLY and CDR2 as FYNNEI. There are 15 residues in the CDR3. The CDR3 coding sequence is TGTGCCAGCAGTGGCCCCTATTTCCGACAGTACGAGCAGTACTTC. As protein: CASSGPYFRQYEQYF.

V gene TRBV27 combines with J gene TRBJ1-2; the D is unclear. Germline assignment: CDR1 MNHEY and CDR2 SMNVEV (reference sequence). V was trimmed by 3 bases and J by 1 base, leaving 6 bases between them. The CDR3 covers 13 residues. The CDR3 DNA reads as TGTGCCAGCAGTTTTGGGGATAACTATGGCTACACCTTC. Amino acids: CASSFGDNYGYTF.

This clone has only one observation. The V gene is TRBV4-1, the J gene TRBJ1-5, with 8 nucleotides matching TRBD1. CDR1 and CDR2 from the germline V gene are MGHRA and YSYEKL. There are 14 residues in the CDR3. V lost 4 bases, J lost 4 bases, and 3 bases stayed unmatched. The CDR3 DNA sequence: TGCGCCAGCAGCCCCCGGACAGGGAATCAGCCCCAGCATTTT. Protein: CASSPRTGNQPQHF.

The chain joins TRBV14 to TRBJ2-1; maybe TRBD1 (6 bases). Trimming took off 1 base at V and 1 base at J, with 8 bases between the two ends. This CDR3 spans 15 amino acids. Germline CDR1 is SGHDN and CDR2 is FVKESK. DNA of the CDR3: TGTGCCAGCAGCCAAGGCCAGGGGTCCTACAATGAGCAGTTCTTC. Its translation: CASSQGQGSYNEQFF.

The chain links TRBV12-5 to TRBJ1-5; D call uncertain. The CDR3 consists of 17 residues. Germline CDR1 reads LGHNT; CDR2 reads FRNRAP. V was trimmed by 1 base and J by 0 bases, leaving 13 bases between them. CDR3 amino acids: CASGLETFRYSNQPQHF. The DNA for the CDR3 is TGTGCTAGTGGTTTGGAGACCTTTCGGTATAGCAATCAGCCCCAGCATTTT.

The chain joins TRBV6-2 or TRBV6-3 to TRBJ2-1; 9 bases align to TRBD2. CDR1 MNHEY and CDR2 SVGEGT come from the germline V gene. Germline trimming cut 4 bases from V and 7 bases from J; bases unmatched to any gene: 11. The CDR3 is made up of 16 amino acids. The CDR3 bases are TGTGCCAGCAGTTCGTGGGGTAGCGGGAGAAAAAATGAGCAGTTCTTC. Amino acids: CASSSWGSGRKNEQFF.

V gene TRBV7-2 combines with J gene TRBJ2-7; TRBD1 aligns across 9 bases. This CDR3 is built from 15 residues. Germline loops: CDR1 SGHTA, CDR2 FQGNSA. V lost 3 bases, J lost 2 bases, and 5 bases stayed unmatched. CDR3 sequence (DNA): TGTGCCAGCAGCTTCGGGACAGGGCGTACCTACGAGCAGTACTTC. Translating it yields CASSFGTGRTYEQYF.

The rearrangement uses TRBV5-1 and TRBJ2-3; 15 bases agree with TRBD2. Germline CDR1 and CDR2: SGHRS and YFSETQ. J lost 2 bases, V lost 4 bases, and 11 bases had no gene match. The CDR3 length is 19 residues. CDR3 loop: CASSQGLAGGHAYTDTQYF. The CDR3 nucleotides read TGCGCCAGCAGCCAGGGACTAGCGGGAGGTCACGCCTACACAGATACGCAGTATTTT.

This clone was detected only once. The chain has TRBV27 and TRBJ1-5, with a weak D call TRBD1 (5 bases). CDR1 is MNHEY, CDR2 SMNVEV, per germline (reference sequence). Deletions cut 0 bases from V and 7 bases from J, with 13 bases between. The CDR3 has 15 amino acids. For the CDR3, the DNA is TGTGCCAGCAGTTTATCGGTAGGGGCGGACCAGCCCCAGCATTTT. Its translation is CASSLSVGADQPQHF.

The chain has TRBV6-5 and TRBJ1-2, with TRBD1 as a possible D gene (5 bases). The CDR3 covers 13 residues. The V end was cut by 5 bases, the J end by 4 bases, with 11 bases between. Germline-derived CDR1 and CDR2 are MNHEY and SVGAGI. Here the CDR3 DNA reads TGTGCCAGCAGTCTACGACAGTTCTATGGCTACACCTTC. As protein: CASSLRQFYGYTF.

The CDR3 region is CASSLEAGLNTEAFF. The CDR3 nucleotides read TGCGCCAGCAGCTTGGAGGCGGGACTGAACACTGAAGCTTTCTTT. The chain employs TRBV5-1 and TRBJ1-1; the D gene is possibly TRBD1 (5 bases). The CDR3 has 15 residues. Germline values: CDR1 SGHRS, CDR2 YFSETQ. V gave up 0 bases and J gave up 0 bases, with 9 bases separating them.

The chain recombines TRBV5-6 with TRBJ2-7, with TRBD1 as a possible D gene (6 bases). The CDR3 runs 14 residues. Germline V CDR1 and CDR2: SGHDT, YYEEEE. Trimming pared 2 bases from V and 5 bases from J, leaving 14 bases between. CDR3 sequence (DNA): TGTGCCAGCAGCTTCACAGGGAATTTCCACGAGCAGTACTTC. This sequence encodes CASSFTGNFHEQYF.

Of note for this clone: One end of the junction fails to match germline, which may point to a read error. The genes are TRBV7-7 and TRBJ2-2; 8 bases are shared with TRBD1. The CDR3 covers 15 residues. The V gene's germline CDR1 is SSHAT and CDR2 FNYEAQ (reference sequence). CDR3 nucleotide sequence: TGTGCTAGCAGCTTCACAGGGGGTACCAACGGGGAGCTGTTTTTT. It encodes CASSFTGGTNGELFF. The variable domain in full, with the rest retrieved from reference TRBV7-7 and TRBJ2-2, is GAGVSQSPRYKVTKRGQDVTLRCDPISSHATLYWYQQALGQGPEFLTYFNYEAQPDKSGLPSDRFSAERPEGSISTLTIQRTEQRDSAMYRCASSFTGGTNGELFFGEGSRLTVL.

This sequence joins TRBV28 and TRBJ1-2; D uncertain. V lost 10 bases and J 4 bases, leaving 13 bases between the germline ends. CDR1 and CDR2 from the germline V gene are MDHEN and SYDVKM. The CDR3 contains 12 residues. This CDR3 is CATSSRVYGYTF. CDR3 in DNA: TGTGCCACTTCGTCCAGAGTCTATGGCTACACCTTC.

The V gene is TRBV5-8, the J gene TRBJ1-2; D uncertain. The CDR3 runs to 12 residues. Germline CDR1 SGHTS, CDR2 YDEGEE. V was cut by 0 bases and J by 5 bases, with 5 bases left in between. Written as DNA, the CDR3 is TGTGCCAGCAGCTTGGATCGATATGGCTACACCTTC. Protein: CASSLDRYGYTF. The complete variable domain, with remaining parts taken from reference TRBV5-8 and TRBJ1-2, reads EAGVTQSPTHLIKTRGQQATLRCSPISGHTSVYWYQQALGLGLQFLLWYDEGEERNRGNFPPRFSGRQFPNYSSELNVNALELEDSALYLCASSLDRYGYTFGSGTRLTVV.

V gene TRBV12-2 combines with J gene TRBJ2-3; no check of the table's D call, TRBD1, against the DNA was made. TRBV12-2 has pseudogene status. The CDR3 consists of 16 residues. CDR3 sequence reads: CASRSRDTKLLDTQYF. Written as DNA, the CDR3 is TGTGCAAGTCGCTCCCGGGACACCAAGCTGTTGGATACGCAGTATTTT.

This clone came up once. The CDR3 sequence: CASTTGGGRNTEAFF. DNA for the CDR3: TGTGCCAGCACCACCGGGGGGGGGCGGAACACTGAAGCTTTCTTT. This chain joins TRBV7-6 and TRBJ1-1, with D possibly TRBD1 on 6 matching bases. V lost 7 bases, J lost 1 base, and 16 bases lay in between. Germline V CDR1 and CDR2: SGHVS, FNYEAQ. The CDR3 is 15 residues long.

The chain recombines TRBV30 with TRBJ1-1, with 9 bases fitting TRBD1. With V trimmed by 8 bases and J by 4 bases, 11 bases remained unmatched. This CDR3 has 14 amino acids. CDR1 is GTSNPN, CDR2 SVGIG, per germline (reference sequence). The CDR3 is CAGNLQGAVTEAFF. DNA for the CDR3: TGTGCCGGCAATCTACAGGGGGCGGTCACTGAAGCTTTCTTT.

The chain has TRBV11-2 and TRBJ2-1; TRBD2 matches at 7 bases. V shed 1 base and J 4 bases; nucleotides not matched to a gene: 4. The CDR3 has 15 residues. CDR1 and CDR2 (germline): SGHAT, FQNNGV. CDR3 sequence reads: CASSLASGEYNEQFF. In nucleotides, the CDR3 is TGTGCCAGCAGCTTAGCCAGCGGGGAGTACAATGAGCAGTTCTTC.

The gene calls are TRBV19 and TRBJ1-1; weak D call: TRBD1 (5 bases). The CDR3 contains 15 residues. V was clipped by 3 bases and J by 4 bases, with 15 bases between them. Germline V gene sequence: CDR1 LNHDA, CDR2 SQIVND (reference sequence). The DNA for the CDR3 is TGTGCCAGTAGTATCCGTAGTGGGGGAGGCACTGAAGCTTTCTTT. Its translation: CASSIRSGGGTEAFF.

J is TRBJ1-3 and V is TRBV6-4; TRBD1 is a possible D gene (6 bases). The CDR3 consists of 19 residues. Germline CDR1 reads MRHNA; CDR2 reads SNTAGT. The V gene lost 0 bases and the J gene lost 0 bases, with 18 bases spanning the gap. The CDR3 loop is CASSDSTTHRVRSGNTIYF. The CDR3 DNA reads TGTGCCAGCAGTGACTCGACGACCCACAGGGTCCGCTCTGGAAACACCATATATTTT.

This chain connects TRBV7-2 to TRBJ2-3; D is undetermined. The CDR3 length is 13 residues. With 5 bases removed from V and 6 bases from J, the gap between germline ends came to 12 bases. Germline assignment: CDR1 SGHTA and CDR2 FQGNSA. CDR3 sequence: CASSRSGPDTQYF. CDR3 DNA sequence: TGTGCCAGCAGCCGTTCGGGTCCGGATACGCAGTATTTT.

The J gene is TRBJ2-2, the V gene TRBV5-5; 9 bases line up with TRBD2. Germline-derived CDR1 and CDR2 are SGHKS and YYEKEE (reference sequence). The CDR3 runs to 18 residues. Trimming took 1 base from V and 6 from J; bases not matched to a gene: 13. The chain's CDR3 is CASSLKGGTSRQPGELFF. Written as DNA, the CDR3 is TGTGCCAGCAGCTTGAAAGGTGGGACTAGCCGACAACCCGGGGAGCTGTTTTTT.